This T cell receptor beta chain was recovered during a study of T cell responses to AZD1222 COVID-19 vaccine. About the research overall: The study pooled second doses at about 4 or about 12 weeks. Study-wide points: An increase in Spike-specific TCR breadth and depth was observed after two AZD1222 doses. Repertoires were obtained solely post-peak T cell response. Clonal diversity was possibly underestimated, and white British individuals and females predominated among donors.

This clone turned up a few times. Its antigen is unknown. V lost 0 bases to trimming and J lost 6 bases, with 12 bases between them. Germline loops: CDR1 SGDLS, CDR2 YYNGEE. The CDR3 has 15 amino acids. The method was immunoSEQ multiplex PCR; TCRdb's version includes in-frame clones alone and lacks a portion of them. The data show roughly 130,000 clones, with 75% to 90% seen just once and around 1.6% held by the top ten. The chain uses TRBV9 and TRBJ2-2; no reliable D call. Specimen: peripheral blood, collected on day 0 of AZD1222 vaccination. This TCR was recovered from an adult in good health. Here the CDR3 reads CASSVASIGSGELFF. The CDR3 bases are TGTGCCAGCAGCGTAGCCTCCATAGGCTCCGGGGAGCTGTTTTTT.